This T cell receptor beta chain was profiled in a study of shared clonotypes between healthy human individuals. Study details: Each donor's CD8 memory used one plate, CD8 naive two, each CD4 subset three. Study-level findings and limits: The study found about 4.6% of naive CD4 clonotypes shared across four donors. Unshared clonotypes carried lower generation probabilities than those common to all four donors.

Assay used: immunoSEQ multiplex PCR; TCRdb lists only in-frame clones, some missing. The data show under 600,000 clones, more than 95% seen once. Each of the donors was a healthy adult who was HIV-negative and had not had a recent acute infection or vaccination. This clone was seen only once. As yet, its antigen is unknown. Trimming took 4 bases from V and 2 from J, leaving 12 bases between them. The CDR3 sequence is 14 residues long. Germline-derived CDR1 and CDR2 are SGHRS and YFSETQ. The chain recombines TRBV5-1 with TRBJ2-5; no definite D call. This TCR came from a woman in her 30s in good health. What was sequenced was naive CD4+ T cells sorted from blood. Regarding subset: CD45RA+ positively selected. CDR3 sequence (DNA): TGCGCCAGCAGCCTAATCAGAGAGCAAGAGACCCAGTACTTC. It yields the protein CASSLIREQETQYF.